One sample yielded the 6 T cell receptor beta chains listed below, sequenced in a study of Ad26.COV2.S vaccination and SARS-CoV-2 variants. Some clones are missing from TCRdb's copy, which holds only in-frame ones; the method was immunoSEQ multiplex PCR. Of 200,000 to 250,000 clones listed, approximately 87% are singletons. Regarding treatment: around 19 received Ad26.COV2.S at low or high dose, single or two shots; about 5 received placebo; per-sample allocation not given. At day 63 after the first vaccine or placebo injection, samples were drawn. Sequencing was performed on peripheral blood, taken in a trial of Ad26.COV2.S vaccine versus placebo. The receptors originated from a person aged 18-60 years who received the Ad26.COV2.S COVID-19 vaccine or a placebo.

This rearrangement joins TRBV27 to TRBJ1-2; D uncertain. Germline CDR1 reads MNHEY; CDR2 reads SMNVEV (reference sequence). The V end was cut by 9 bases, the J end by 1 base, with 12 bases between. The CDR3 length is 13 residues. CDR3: CASARENNYGYTF. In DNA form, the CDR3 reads TGTGCCAGTGCACGGGAAAATAACTATGGCTACACCTTC.

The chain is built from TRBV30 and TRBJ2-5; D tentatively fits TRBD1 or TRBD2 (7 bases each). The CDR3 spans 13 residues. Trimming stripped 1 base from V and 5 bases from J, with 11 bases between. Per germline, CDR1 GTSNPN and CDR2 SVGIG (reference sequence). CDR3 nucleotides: TGTGCCTGGAGTGGACAGGGAGGGGAGACCCAGTACTTC. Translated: CAWSGQGGETQYF.

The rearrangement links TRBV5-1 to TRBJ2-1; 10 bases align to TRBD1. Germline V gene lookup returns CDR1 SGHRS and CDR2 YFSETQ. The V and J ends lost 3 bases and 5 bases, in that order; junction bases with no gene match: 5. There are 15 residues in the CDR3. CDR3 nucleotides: TGCGCCAGCAGCTCACAGGGACAGGGGAACAATGAGCAGTTCTTC. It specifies CASSSQGQGNNEQFF.

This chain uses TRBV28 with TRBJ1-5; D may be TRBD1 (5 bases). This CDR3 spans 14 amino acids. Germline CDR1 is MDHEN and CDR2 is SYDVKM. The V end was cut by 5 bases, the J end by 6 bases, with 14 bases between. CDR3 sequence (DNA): TGTGCCAGCAGTCCGTCTCTGGGGCGTCAGCCCCAGCATTTT. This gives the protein CASSPSLGRQPQHF.

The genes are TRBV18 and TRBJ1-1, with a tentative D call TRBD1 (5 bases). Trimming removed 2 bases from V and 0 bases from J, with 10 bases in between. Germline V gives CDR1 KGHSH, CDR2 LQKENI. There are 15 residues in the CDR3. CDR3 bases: TGTGCCAGCTCACCAATAGGGGCACTGAACACTGAAGCTTTCTTT. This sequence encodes CASSPIGALNTEAFF. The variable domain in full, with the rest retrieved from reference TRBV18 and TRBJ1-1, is NAGVMQNPRHLVRRRGQEARLRCSPMKGHSHVYWYRQLPEEGLKFMVYLQKENIIDESGMPKERFSAEFPKEGPSILRIQQVVRGDSAAYFCASSPIGALNTEAFFGQGTRLTVV.

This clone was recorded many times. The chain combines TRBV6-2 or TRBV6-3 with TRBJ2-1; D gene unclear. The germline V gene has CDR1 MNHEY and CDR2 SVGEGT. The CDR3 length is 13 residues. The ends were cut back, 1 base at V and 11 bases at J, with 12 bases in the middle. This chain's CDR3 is CASSYYQHQQQFF. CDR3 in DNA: TGTGCCAGCAGTTACTACCAGCACCAACAGCAGTTCTTC.